The next 25 T cell receptor beta chains were all read from a single sample in a study of siplizumab effects on memory and regulatory T cells. The table came from immunoSEQ multiplex PCR; TCRdb's copy has only in-frame clones and leaves some out. Of 90,000 to 130,000 clones listed, approximately 92% were seen once; the top ten hold roughly 1.4%. The sample was CD4+ T cells sorted from blood. The origin of the receptors is a human donor in good health.

This clone was observed a single time. The rearrangement joins TRBV7-2 to TRBJ1-6; D perhaps matches TRBD1 (5 bases). Trimming cost V 2 bases and J 6 bases, with 11 bases left between them. The CDR3 has 15 residues. From germline, CDR1 is SGHTA and CDR2 FQGNSA. CDR3 nucleotides: TGTGCCAGCAGCTTATTAGGGCAGGGTAATTCACCCCTCCACTTT. Translating gives CASSLLGQGNSPLHF.

This sequence joins TRBV19 and TRBJ1-1, with 7 nucleotides matching TRBD1. Trimming took 8 bases from V and 8 from J; bases not matched to a gene: 5. The CDR3 length is 11 residues. Germline CDR1 reads LNHDA; CDR2 reads SQIVND (reference sequence). The CDR3 DNA follows: TGTGCCAGTCATAGACAGGGCGAAGCTTTCTTT. It translates to CASHRQGEAFF.

CDR3 protein: CATLGISSYEQYF. The CDR3 DNA is TGTGCCACCCTGGGGATTAGCTCCTACGAGCAGTACTTC. The J gene is TRBJ2-7, the V gene TRBV6-5; D gene ambiguous. V lost 10 bases to trimming and J lost 0 bases, with 13 bases between them. The CDR3 is 13 residues long. Germline CDR1 MNHEY, CDR2 SVGAGI.

The chain couples TRBV2 to TRBJ1-2; D is undetermined. The V end lost 1 base, the J end lost 7 bases, and 7 bases lay between the germline ends. This CDR3 is built from 12 residues. The germline V gene has CDR1 SNHLY and CDR2 FYNNEI. The CDR3 spells CASSEDEGGYTF. The CDR3 nucleotides are TGTGCCAGCAGTGAAGATGAGGGTGGCTACACCTTC.

The chain has TRBV4-1 and TRBJ2-1; TRBD1 matches 8 bases. The V segment lost 3 bases and the J segment 6 bases; nucleotides outside the gene matches: 7. In germline, CDR1 is MGHRA, CDR2 YSYEKL. The CDR3 contains 15 residues. CDR3: CASSQGRTGGNEQFF. For the CDR3, the DNA is TGCGCCAGCAGCCAGGGGCGTACAGGGGGCAATGAGCAGTTCTTC.

CDR3 coding DNA: TGTGCCAGCAGTGTTACCTCGAGCGGTGTTATCGCTGGCTACACCTTC. Amino acid sequence: CASSVTSSGVIAGYTF. The rearrangement uses TRBV6-4 and TRBJ1-2; no clear D gene. V gave up 4 bases and J gave up 7 bases, with 22 bases separating them. The V gene's germline CDR1 is MRHNA and CDR2 SNTAGT. The CDR3 extends over 16 amino acids.

This rearrangement joins TRBV2 to TRBJ1-2, with D possibly TRBD1 on 6 matching bases. Germline assignment: CDR1 SNHLY and CDR2 FYNNEI. This CDR3 is 16 amino acids long. V gave up 6 bases and J gave up 0 bases, with 17 bases separating them. CDR3 residues: CASRLDSFPTNYGYTF. CDR3 sequence (DNA): TGTGCCAGCAGGTTGGACAGTTTCCCTACTAACTATGGCTACACCTTC. The whole variable domain, filled in from reference TRBV2 and TRBJ1-2, reads EPEVTQTPSHQVTQMGQEVILRCVPISNHLYFYWYRQILGQKVEFLVSFYNNEISEKSEIFDDQFSVERPDGSNFTLKIRSTKLEDSAMYFCASRLDSFPTNYGYTFGSGTRLTVV.

The V call is TRBV12-5, the J call TRBJ2-5; weak D call: TRBD2 (5 bases). Trimming stripped 3 bases from V and 5 bases from J, with 10 bases between. From germline, CDR1 is LGHNT and CDR2 FRNRAP. This CDR3 is 13 amino acids long. CDR3 protein: CASGFYGDETQYF. The CDR3 coding sequence is TGTGCTAGTGGTTTTTACGGGGATGAGACCCAGTACTTC.

This clone showed up just a few times. V and J are TRBV6-5 and TRBJ1-6; a weak D match, TRBD1 (5 bases). CDR3 length: 15 amino acids. The V end lost 4 bases, the J end lost 6 bases, and 13 bases lay between the germline ends. Germline V gene data show CDR1 as MNHEY and CDR2 as SVGAGI. The CDR3 region has the DNA TGTGCCAGCAGTTCCCAACCGGGGGTTAATTCACCCCTCCACTTT. Residues: CASSSQPGVNSPLHF.

The V gene is TRBV5-6, the J gene TRBJ2-3; D assignment may be TRBD1 or TRBD2 (5 bases each). Germline V gives CDR1 SGHDT, CDR2 YYEEEE. The germline V and J ends were trimmed by 2 bases and 8 bases, with 12 bases remaining between them. This CDR3 has 13 residues. The CDR3, as DNA: TGTGCCAGCAGCTTCTCAGGGACCTTTACGCAGTATTTT. Translated: CASSFSGTFTQYF.

The V and J genes are TRBV5-6 and TRBJ1-2, with D unresolved. CDR3 size: 15 residues. V was shortened by 4 bases and J by 2 bases, with 15 bases between the two germline ends. Germline lookup yields CDR1 SGHDT and CDR2 YYEEEE. Here the CDR3 DNA reads TGTGCCAGCAGCCCTTCTGGACTAATCAACTATGGCTACACCTTC. It is translated as CASSPSGLINYGYTF.

The V call is TRBV7-2, the J call TRBJ2-2; D call uncertain. CDR3 length: 17 residues. V shed 1 base and J shed 0 bases, with 12 bases lying between them. Germline CDR1 is SGHTA and CDR2 is FQGNSA. Here the CDR3 reads CASSLEPGDPNTGELFF. The CDR3 nucleotides read TGTGCCAGCAGCTTAGAGCCAGGCGACCCGAACACCGGGGAGCTGTTTTTT.

Comments on this clone: The identical CDR3 is also encoded by other nucleotide sequences in the sample. This chain joins TRBV5-1 and TRBJ2-7; D gene unclear. The CDR3 is 14 residues long. Germline V gene sequence: CDR1 SGHRS, CDR2 YFSETQ. Deletions cut 0 bases from V and 3 bases from J, with 10 bases between. CDR3 DNA: TGCGCCAGCAGCTTGGCCGGCAGGAGCTACGAGCAGTACTTC. It encodes CASSLAGRSYEQYF.

The chain's CDR3 is CASSESGRGQNNSPLHF. The DNA for the CDR3 is TGTGCCAGCAGTGAATCTGGCAGGGGGCAAAATAATTCACCCCTCCACTTT. The chain combines TRBV25-1 with TRBJ1-6; 8 nucleotides align to TRBD1. Germline V CDR1 and CDR2: MGHDK, SYGVNS. J lost 5 bases, V lost 1 base, and 7 bases had no gene match. The CDR3 spans 17 residues.

The chain uses TRBV13 and TRBJ2-7; D gene ambiguous. V dropped 5 bases and J dropped 3 bases, with 8 bases sitting between them. There are 12 residues in the CDR3. Germline assignment: CDR1 PRHDT and CDR2 FYEKMQ (reference sequence). Here the CDR3 reads CASSTGGYEQYF. The DNA of the CDR3 is TGTGCCAGCAGCACCGGTGGCTACGAGCAGTACTTC.

This chain joins TRBV2 and TRBJ1-4; D call uncertain. The CDR3 runs to 13 residues. Trimming stripped 10 bases from V and 8 bases from J, with 17 bases between. From germline, CDR1 is SNHLY and CDR2 FYNNEI. The CDR3, as DNA: TGTGCCACCTCAGGACGGACGGGGGAAAAACTGTTTTTT. This encodes CATSGRTGEKLFF. Complete variable domain (other parts from reference TRBV2 and TRBJ1-4): EPEVTQTPSHQVTQMGQEVILRCVPISNHLYFYWYRQILGQKVEFLVSFYNNEISEKSEIFDDQFSVERPDGSNFTLKIRSTKLEDSAMYFCATSGRTGEKLFFGSGTQLSVL.

The chain's CDR3 is CASSYSIRGDSPLHF. Here the CDR3 DNA reads TGTGCCAGCAGTTACTCGATCAGGGGAGACTCACCCCTCCACTTT. The J gene is TRBJ1-6, the V gene TRBV6-5; D perhaps matches TRBD1 (6 bases). V dropped 0 bases and J dropped 10 bases, with 13 bases sitting between them. This CDR3 is built from 15 residues. CDR1 is MNHEY and CDR2 is SVGAGI in the germline V gene.

In DNA, the CDR3 is TGTGCCGGACGGGACAGGAGTAACTATGGCTACACCTTC. Protein product: CAGRDRSNYGYTF. The gene calls are TRBV2 and TRBJ1-2, with TRBD1 matching over 8 bases. This CDR3 spans 13 amino acids. Germline assignment: CDR1 SNHLY and CDR2 FYNNEI. V was clipped by 11 bases and J by 1 base; unmatched bases: 6. Complete variable domain (other parts from reference TRBV2 and TRBJ1-2): EPEVTQTPSHQVTQMGQEVILRCVPISNHLYFYWYRQILGQKVEFLVSFYNNEISEKSEIFDDQFSVERPDGSNFTLKIRSTKLEDSAMYFCAGRDRSNYGYTFGSGTRLTVV.

This clone was seen just once. The chain links TRBV18 to TRBJ2-5; D gene unclear. The CDR3 spans 13 residues. Trimming pared 4 bases from V and 2 bases from J, leaving 8 bases between. Germline lookup yields CDR1 KGHSH and CDR2 LQKENI. Written as DNA, the CDR3 is TGTGCCAGCTCACTATCCCAGCAAGAGACCCAGTACTTC. It specifies CASSLSQQETQYF.

V is TRBV6-1 and J is TRBJ2-4, with D uncertain. The V gene's germline CDR1 is MNHNS and CDR2 SASEGT. V was clipped by 3 bases and J by 9 bases, with 3 bases between them. The CDR3 is 10 amino acids. CDR3 in amino acids: CASSDFIQYF. CDR3 nucleotides: TGTGCCAGCAGTGACTTCATTCAGTACTTC.

The V and J genes are TRBV10-3 and TRBJ2-7; 9 positions agree with TRBD1. The CDR3 totals 14 residues. The J segment lost 5 bases and the V segment lost 3 bases, leaving 5 bases of the junction unmatched. The germline gives CDR1 ENHRY, CDR2 SYGVKD. Here the CDR3 reads CAISDRGQGNEQYF. The CDR3 region has the DNA TGTGCCATCAGTGATCGGGGACAGGGCAACGAGCAGTACTTC.

This chain connects TRBV2 to TRBJ2-3, with TRBD2 matching 12 bases. The V gene's germline CDR1 is SNHLY and CDR2 FYNNEI. The J segment lost 6 bases and the V segment lost 7 bases, leaving 11 bases of the junction unmatched. This CDR3 contains 16 residues. The DNA of the CDR3 is TGTGCCAGCACATCGACTAGCGGGAGTCCTCCGGATACGCAGTATTTT. Protein sequence: CASTSTSGSPPDTQYF.

This clone was detected once. The chain employs TRBV19 and TRBJ2-1; TRBD2 agrees at 8 bases. With 2 bases clipped from V and 8 bases from J, the junction kept 5 bases outside the gene matches. The CDR3 spans 14 residues. Per the germline V gene, CDR1 is LNHDA and CDR2 is SQIVND (reference sequence). This CDR3 is CASSIMSGGDEQFF. The CDR3, as DNA: TGTGCCAGTAGTATAATGTCGGGGGGGGATGAGCAGTTCTTC. Drawing the rest from reference TRBV19 and TRBJ2-1, the complete variable domain is DGGITQSPKYLFRKEGQNVTLSCEQNLNHDAMYWYRQDPGQGLRLIYYSQIVNDFQKGDIAEGYSVSREKKESFPLTVTSAQKNPTAFYLCASSIMSGGDEQFFGPGTRLTVL.

DNA of the CDR3: TGTGCCAGCAGTGAGCACTATTCGGGAACTGAAGCTTTCTTT. The encoded protein is CASSEHYSGTEAFF. The genes are TRBV6-1 and TRBJ1-1; D is unclear. This CDR3 is built from 14 residues. V lost 3 bases to trimming and J lost 5 bases, with 13 bases between them. Germline CDR1 is MNHNS and CDR2 is SASEGT.

V usage is TRBV2 and J usage is TRBJ2-1; maybe TRBD1 (5 bases). The CDR3 is made up of 14 amino acids. V gave up 1 base and J gave up 9 bases, with 13 bases separating them. Germline CDR1 reads SNHLY; CDR2 reads FYNNEI. CDR3 nucleotides: TGTGCCAGCAGTGAAGAGGCAGGGCTTAGTGAGCAGTTCTTC. As protein: CASSEEAGLSEQFF.